The 21 T cell receptor beta chains below come from one sample, sequenced in a study of shared clonotypes between healthy human individuals. Some clones are missing from TCRdb's copy, which holds only in-frame ones; the method was immunoSEQ multiplex PCR. Altogether about 2.4 million clones are present, over 85% being singletons, with the ten largest covering approximately 0.35%. The source material was naive CD4+ T cells from PBMCs. Noted subset: CD45RA+ positively selected. All receptors derive from a man between 18 and 35 years old in good health. Some clones in this sample may be carry-over from other donors' samples.

V usage is TRBV7-3 and J usage is TRBJ1-1; 7 nucleotides agree with TRBD1. CDR1 SGHTA and CDR2 FQGTGA come from the germline V gene. There are 15 residues in the CDR3. V lost 6 bases, J lost 0 bases, and 7 bases stayed unmatched. CDR3 in DNA: TGTGCCAGCAGAGCACCCAGGGGGATGAACACTGAAGCTTTCTTT. Its translation is CASRAPRGMNTEAFF.

This clone was detected only once. Other nucleotide sequences from this sample produce the same CDR3. This chain connects TRBV7-2 to TRBJ1-2, with D hard to call. Trimming took 4 bases from V and 4 from J, leaving 7 bases between them. Germline-derived CDR1 and CDR2 are SGHTA and FQGNSA. The CDR3 runs 12 residues. The CDR3 sequence: CASSSVGYGYTF. CDR3 DNA sequence: TGTGCCAGCAGCTCCGTAGGCTATGGCTACACCTTC.

This chain uses TRBV29-1 with TRBJ2-3, with a weak D call TRBD2 (6 bases). The germline CDR1 and CDR2 sequences are SQVTM and ANQGSEA. The CDR3 loop spans 12 amino acids. V was trimmed by 4 bases and J by 2 bases, leaving 7 bases between them. The CDR3: CSVGTNTDTQYF. CDR3 coding DNA: TGCAGCGTTGGGACTAACACAGATACGCAGTATTTT.

The V call is TRBV6-1, the J call TRBJ1-2; 9 positions match TRBD1. In germline, CDR1 is MNHNS, CDR2 SASEGT. CDR3 length: 14 amino acids. Trimming removed 7 bases from V and 4 bases from J; junction bases left unmatched: 7. CDR3 sequence reads: CASNPGTGTYGYTF. Here the CDR3 DNA reads TGTGCCAGCAACCCCGGGACAGGGACCTATGGCTACACCTTC.

This rearrangement joins TRBV2 to TRBJ2-6; D remains unclear. This CDR3 is 12 amino acids long. V lost 8 bases and J lost 0, with 2 bases in between. CDR1 and CDR2 (germline): SNHLY, FYNNEI. CDR3 sequence: CASGSGANVLTF. The CDR3 DNA reads as TGTGCCAGCGGCTCTGGGGCCAACGTCCTGACTTTC.

This clone appeared a single time. V is TRBV29-1 and J is TRBJ2-1; D is possibly TRBD1 (6 bases). The germline V and J ends were trimmed by 7 bases and 9 bases, with 19 bases remaining between them. Germline CDR1 and CDR2: SQVTM and ANQGSEA. This CDR3 has 13 residues. CDR3 coding DNA: TGCAGCGGGTCCCGGGACACGGCAGGTGAGCAGTTCTTC. This encodes CSGSRDTAGEQFF.

This clone has just one count. The rearrangement links TRBV7-6 to TRBJ2-1; 7 bases line up with TRBD1. This CDR3 is 17 amino acids long. Looked up from germline, CDR1 is SGHVS and CDR2 is FNYEAQ. V trimming: 0 bases; J trimming: 9 bases; junction bases outside the gene matches: 14. For the CDR3, the DNA is TGTGCCAGCAGCTTAGCAGGGGGCAGGGGCAGGCCCGGTGAGCAGTTCTTC. Protein product: CASSLAGGRGRPGEQFF.

The gene calls are TRBV5-1 and TRBJ2-3, with 7 bases matching TRBD2. Germline CDR1 SGHRS, CDR2 YFSETQ. CDR3 length: 16 amino acids. V was pared by 7 bases and J by 3 bases, with 14 bases of the junction left unmatched. CDR3 sequence (DNA): TGCGCCAGCTCGTCCAGCGGGAATACCTTGACAGATACGCAGTATTTT. It yields the protein CASSSSGNTLTDTQYF. The whole variable domain, remainder taken from reference TRBV5-1 and TRBJ2-3, is KAGVTQTPRYLIKTRGQQVTLSCSPISGHRSVSWYQQTPGQGLQFLFEYFSETQRNKGNFPGRFSGRQFSNSRSEMNVSTLELGDSALYLCASSSSGNTLTDTQYFGPGTRLTVL.

This clone has just one count. Other nucleotide sequences from this sample produce the same CDR3. V and J are TRBV5-1 and TRBJ2-5, with D maybe TRBD2 (5 bases). V was shortened by 4 bases and J by 1 base, with 8 bases between the two germline ends. CDR3 length: 13 amino acids. CDR1 is SGHRS and CDR2 is YFSETQ in the germline V gene. Here the CDR3 DNA reads TGCGCCAGCAGCCCCGGGATCCAAGAGACCCAGTACTTC. Translating gives CASSPGIQETQYF.

The sample holds one count of this clone. This chain connects TRBV2 to TRBJ1-1; D is perhaps TRBD1 (5 bases). Trimming shortened V by 7 bases and J by 0 bases, and 12 bases separated the two germline ends. This CDR3 has 14 amino acids. The V gene's germline CDR1 is SNHLY and CDR2 FYNNEI. The CDR3 DNA is TGTGCCAGCACCGAGCAGGGTTTGAACACTGAAGCTTTCTTT. Its translation: CASTEQGLNTEAFF.

A word on this clone: Other DNA sequences of this sample code for an identical CDR3. V is TRBV6-1 and J is TRBJ1-2; D is perhaps TRBD1 (6 bases). The CDR3 loop spans 15 amino acids. Germline CDR1 is MNHNS and CDR2 is SASEGT. Trimming stripped 6 bases from V and 2 bases from J, with 16 bases between. The CDR3 region is CASSEGGGRNYGYTF. In DNA form, the CDR3 reads TGTGCCAGCAGCGAGGGGGGAGGCAGGAACTATGGCTACACCTTC.

The chain recombines TRBV6-1 with TRBJ1-1; TRBD1 agrees at 7 bases. This CDR3 has 13 amino acids. V was clipped by 6 bases and J by 4 bases; unmatched bases: 5. Per germline, CDR1 MNHNS and CDR2 SASEGT. The CDR3 region has the DNA TGTGCCAGCAGAGACAGGGTTGGCACTGAAGCTTTCTTT. As protein: CASRDRVGTEAFF.

CDR3 nucleotides: TGTGCCAGCAGCTTAACCCGGGACGGCCAAGAGACCCAGTACTTC. This encodes CASSLTRDGQETQYF. The rearrangement links TRBV7-9 to TRBJ2-5; perhaps D is TRBD1 or TRBD2 (5 bases each). Trimming took 2 bases from V and 1 from J, leaving 11 bases between them. Germline V gene data show CDR1 as SEHNR and CDR2 as FQNEAQ (reference sequence). The CDR3 is 15 residues long.

V is TRBV28 and J is TRBJ2-1, with 11 bases lining up with TRBD2. This CDR3 is built from 15 residues. Germline CDR1 MDHEN, CDR2 SYDVKM. V gave up 6 bases and J gave up 9 bases; unmatched junction bases: 10. In DNA form, the CDR3 reads TGTGCCAGCAGCCCCACTAGCGGGAGAGTCTTTGAGCAGTTCTTC. Protein: CASSPTSGRVFEQFF.

The chain has TRBV10-3 and TRBJ2-2; D remains unclear. Per germline, CDR1 ENHRY and CDR2 SYGVKD. The CDR3 consists of 12 residues. CDR3 in DNA: TGTGCGAGCAATGGGGACACCGGGGAGCTGTTTTTT. Translating it yields CASNGDTGELFF.

The chain has TRBV30 and TRBJ1-4; D is unclear. Germline loops: CDR1 GTSNPN, CDR2 SVGIG (reference sequence). The CDR3 runs to 13 residues. Trimming cost V 2 bases and J 4 bases, with 8 bases left between them. The CDR3 DNA reads TGTGCCTGGAGTCCCGGGATTAATGAAAAACTGTTTTTT. Translating it yields CAWSPGINEKLFF.

This rearrangement joins TRBV25-1 to TRBJ2-1, with 8 bases matching TRBD2. CDR1 is MGHDK and CDR2 is SYGVNS in the germline V gene. V was clipped by 6 bases and J by 2 bases; unmatched bases: 9. The CDR3 loop spans 16 amino acids. CDR3 in amino acids: CASSPGGGGPYNEQFF. CDR3 coding DNA: TGTGCCAGCAGCCCCGGGGGGGGCGGCCCCTACAATGAGCAGTTCTTC.

This chain links TRBV7-9 with TRBJ2-1; 11 bases are a match to TRBD2. CDR3 length: 13 residues. CDR1 and CDR2 (germline): SEHNR, FQNEAQ (reference sequence). V lost 10 bases to trimming and J lost 3 bases; unmatched junction nucleotides: 2. Here the CDR3 DNA reads TGTGCCACCGGGACTAGCGGCTACAATGAGCAGTTCTTC. Amino acid sequence: CATGTSGYNEQFF.

The J gene is TRBJ2-3, the V gene TRBV6-1; D remains unclear. Germline V CDR1 and CDR2: MNHNS, SASEGT. V was clipped by 7 bases and J by 0 bases, with 11 bases between them. The CDR3 is made up of 14 amino acids. Here the CDR3 DNA reads TGTGCCAGCATCCAGAGTCCTAGCACAGATACGCAGTATTTT. Translated: CASIQSPSTDTQYF.

The chain joins TRBV7-7 to TRBJ2-1, with D tentatively TRBD2 (6 bases). The germline CDR1 and CDR2 sequences are SSHAT and FNYEAQ (reference sequence). V was shortened by 1 base and J by 7 bases, with 11 bases between the two germline ends. The CDR3 sequence is 14 residues long. CDR3 region: CASSLGGDSNEQFF. CDR3 DNA sequence: TGTGCCAGCAGCTTAGGCGGGGATAGTAATGAGCAGTTCTTC.

CDR3 coding DNA: TGTGCCAGTAAGCCACAGGGGGCGTCAGACGAGCAGTACTTC. This encodes CASKPQGASDEQYF. The rearrangement uses TRBV27 and TRBJ2-7, with 9 bases matching TRBD1. Per the germline V gene, CDR1 is MNHEY and CDR2 is SMNVEV (reference sequence). The junction had 11 bases not matched to a gene; V was cut back by 9 bases and J by 5 bases. The CDR3 is 14 residues long.